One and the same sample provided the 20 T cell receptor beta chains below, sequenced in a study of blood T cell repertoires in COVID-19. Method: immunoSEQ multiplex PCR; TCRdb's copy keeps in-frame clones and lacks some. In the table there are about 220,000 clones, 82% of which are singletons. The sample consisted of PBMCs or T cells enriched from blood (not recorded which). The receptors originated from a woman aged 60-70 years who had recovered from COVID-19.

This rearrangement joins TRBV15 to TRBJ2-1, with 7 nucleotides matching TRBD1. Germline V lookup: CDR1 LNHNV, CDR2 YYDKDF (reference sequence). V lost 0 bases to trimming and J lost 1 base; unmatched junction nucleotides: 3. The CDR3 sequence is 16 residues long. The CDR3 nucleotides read TGTGCCACCAGCAGAGATCTGACAGGGTCCTACAATGAGCAGTTCTTC. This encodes CATSRDLTGSYNEQFF.

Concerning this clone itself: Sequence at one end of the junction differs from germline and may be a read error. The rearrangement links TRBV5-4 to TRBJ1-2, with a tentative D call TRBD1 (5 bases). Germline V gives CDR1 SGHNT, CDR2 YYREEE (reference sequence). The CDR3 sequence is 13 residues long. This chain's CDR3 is CASSELRDYGYTF. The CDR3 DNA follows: TGTGCCAGCAGCGAGCTCCGGGACTACGGCTACACCTTC.

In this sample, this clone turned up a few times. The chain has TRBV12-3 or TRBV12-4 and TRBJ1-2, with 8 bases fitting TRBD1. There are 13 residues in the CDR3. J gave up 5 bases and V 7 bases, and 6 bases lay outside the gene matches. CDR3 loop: CASNPRGQYGYTF. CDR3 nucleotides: TGTGCCAGCAACCCCAGGGGGCAGTATGGCTACACCTTC.

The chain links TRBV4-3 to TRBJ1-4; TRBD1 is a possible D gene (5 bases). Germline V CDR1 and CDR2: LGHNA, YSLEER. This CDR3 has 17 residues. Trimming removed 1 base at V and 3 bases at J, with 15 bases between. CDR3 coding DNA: TGCGCCAGCAGCCAAGGTTTGGGGGGGAGGGCTAATGAAAAACTGTTTTTT. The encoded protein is CASSQGLGGRANEKLFF.

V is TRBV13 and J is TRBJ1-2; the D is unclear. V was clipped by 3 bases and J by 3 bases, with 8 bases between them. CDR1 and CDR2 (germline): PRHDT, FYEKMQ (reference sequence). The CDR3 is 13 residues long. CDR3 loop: CASSLKGDYGYTF. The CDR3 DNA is TGTGCCAGCAGCTTGAAGGGAGACTATGGCTACACCTTC. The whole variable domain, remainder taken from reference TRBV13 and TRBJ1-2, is AAGVIQSPRHLIKEKRETATLKCYPIPRHDTVYWYQQGPGQDPQFLISFYEKMQSDKGSIPDRFSAQQFSDYHSELNMSSLELGDSALYFCASSLKGDYGYTFGSGTRLTVV.

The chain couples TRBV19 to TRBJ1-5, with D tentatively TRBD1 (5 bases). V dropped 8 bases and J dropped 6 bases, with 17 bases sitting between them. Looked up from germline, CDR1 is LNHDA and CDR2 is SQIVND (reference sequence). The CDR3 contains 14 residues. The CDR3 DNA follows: TGTGCCAGTGTTAACCAGCGGAGGGGTCAGCCCCAGCATTTT. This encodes CASVNQRRGQPQHF. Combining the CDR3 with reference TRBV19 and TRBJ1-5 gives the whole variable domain DGGITQSPKYLFRKEGQNVTLSCEQNLNHDAMYWYRQDPGQGLRLIYYSQIVNDFQKGDIAEGYSVSREKKESFPLTVTSAQKNPTAFYLCASVNQRRGQPQHFGDGTRLSIL.

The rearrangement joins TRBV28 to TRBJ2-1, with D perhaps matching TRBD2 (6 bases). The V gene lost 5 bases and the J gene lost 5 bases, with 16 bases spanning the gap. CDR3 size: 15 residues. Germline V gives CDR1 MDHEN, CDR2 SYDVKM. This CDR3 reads CASSITFSGNNEQFF. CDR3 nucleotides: TGTGCCAGCAGTATAACGTTTAGCGGTAACAATGAGCAGTTCTTC.

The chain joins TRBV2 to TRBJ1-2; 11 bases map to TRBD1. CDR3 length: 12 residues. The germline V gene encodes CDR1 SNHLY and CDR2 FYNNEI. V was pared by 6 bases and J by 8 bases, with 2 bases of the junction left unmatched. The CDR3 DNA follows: TGTGCCAGCAGGGGACAGGGGGGCGGCTACACCTTC. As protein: CASRGQGGGYTF.

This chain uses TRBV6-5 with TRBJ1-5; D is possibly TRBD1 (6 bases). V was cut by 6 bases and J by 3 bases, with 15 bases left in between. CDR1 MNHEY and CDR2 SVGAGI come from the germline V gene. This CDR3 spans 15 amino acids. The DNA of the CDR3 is TGTGCCAGCAGGGCCAAAACAGGGTACAATCAGCCCCAGCATTTT. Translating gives CASRAKTGYNQPQHF.

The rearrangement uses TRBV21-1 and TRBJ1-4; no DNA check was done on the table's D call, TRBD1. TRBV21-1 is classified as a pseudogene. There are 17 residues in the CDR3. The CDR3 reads CASSKSGTEATNEKLFF. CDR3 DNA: TGTGCCAGCAGCAAATCCGGGACAGAGGCAACTAATGAAAAACTGTTTTTT.

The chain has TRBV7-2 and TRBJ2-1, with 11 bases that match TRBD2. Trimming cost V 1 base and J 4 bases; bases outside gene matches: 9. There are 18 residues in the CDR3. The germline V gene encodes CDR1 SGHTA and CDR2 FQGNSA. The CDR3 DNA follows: TGTGCCAGCAGCTTAGGACTAGCGGGGCTTTTAGGGTACAATGAGCAGTTCTTC. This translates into CASSLGLAGLLGYNEQFF.

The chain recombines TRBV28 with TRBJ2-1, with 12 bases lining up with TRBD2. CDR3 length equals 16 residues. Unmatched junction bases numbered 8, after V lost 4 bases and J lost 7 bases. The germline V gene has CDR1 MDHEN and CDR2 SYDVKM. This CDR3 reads CASSSPLAGGFNEQFF. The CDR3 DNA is TGTGCCAGCAGTTCACCACTAGCGGGAGGATTTAATGAGCAGTTCTTC.

CDR3 bases: TGTGCCAGCAGTCCACGGGACAGGGGTTTCGGCACTGAAGCTTTCTTT. Amino acids: CASSPRDRGFGTEAFF. The rearrangement uses TRBV27 and TRBJ1-1, with TRBD1 matching 10 bases. V was pared by 5 bases and J by 4 bases, with 10 bases of the junction left unmatched. CDR1 is MNHEY, CDR2 SMNVEV, per germline (reference sequence). The CDR3 runs to 16 residues.

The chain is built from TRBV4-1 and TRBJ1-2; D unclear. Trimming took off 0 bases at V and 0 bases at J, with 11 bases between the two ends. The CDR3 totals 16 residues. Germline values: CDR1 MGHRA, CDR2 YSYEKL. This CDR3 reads CASSQEGTTANYGYTF. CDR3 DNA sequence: TGCGCCAGCAGCCAAGAAGGCACGACTGCTAACTATGGCTACACCTTC.

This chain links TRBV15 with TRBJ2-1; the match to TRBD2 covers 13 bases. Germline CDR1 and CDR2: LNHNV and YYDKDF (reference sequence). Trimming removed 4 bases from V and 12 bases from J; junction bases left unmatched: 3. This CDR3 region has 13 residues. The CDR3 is CATSITSGGGQFF. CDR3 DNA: TGTGCCACCAGCATTACTAGCGGGGGGGGGCAGTTCTTC.

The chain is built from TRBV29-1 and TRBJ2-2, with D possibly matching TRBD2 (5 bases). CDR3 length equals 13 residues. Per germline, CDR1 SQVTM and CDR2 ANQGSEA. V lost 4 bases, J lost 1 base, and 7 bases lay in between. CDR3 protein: CSVVRGNTGELFF. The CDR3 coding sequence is TGCAGCGTTGTTCGGGGGAACACCGGGGAGCTGTTTTTT.

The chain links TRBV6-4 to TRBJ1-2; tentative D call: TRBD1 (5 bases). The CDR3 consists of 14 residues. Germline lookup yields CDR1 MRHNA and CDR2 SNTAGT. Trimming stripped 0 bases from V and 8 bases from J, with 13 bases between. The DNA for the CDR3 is TGTGCCAGCAGTGACTCGGGCAGGGAAAGGGGCTACACCTTC. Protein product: CASSDSGRERGYTF.

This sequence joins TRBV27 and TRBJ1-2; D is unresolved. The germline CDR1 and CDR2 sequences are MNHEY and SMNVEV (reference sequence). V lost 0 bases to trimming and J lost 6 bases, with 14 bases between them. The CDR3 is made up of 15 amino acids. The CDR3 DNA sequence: TGTGCCAGCAGTTTATCGCCCCTGACATCGGATGGCTACACCTTC. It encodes CASSLSPLTSDGYTF.

The CDR3 DNA reads as TGTGCCAGCAGCTTAGAGGTCAGGGAAATGGAGACCCAGTACTTC. Its protein is CASSLEVREMETQYF. The chain employs TRBV11-1 and TRBJ2-5; maybe TRBD1 (5 bases). The CDR3 loop spans 15 amino acids. Between the trimmed V and J ends, which lost 1 base and 5 bases, there was a span of 14 bases. Germline V gene lookup returns CDR1 SGHAT and CDR2 FQDESV (reference sequence).

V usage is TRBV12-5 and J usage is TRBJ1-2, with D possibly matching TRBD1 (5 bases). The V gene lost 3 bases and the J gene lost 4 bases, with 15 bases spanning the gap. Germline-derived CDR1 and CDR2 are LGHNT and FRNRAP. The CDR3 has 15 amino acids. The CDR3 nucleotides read TGTGCTAGTGGTTTCCCGGACCCGGACATCTATGGCTACACCTTC. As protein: CASGFPDPDIYGYTF.